Below, 26 T cell receptor beta chains from the same sample are listed, as sequenced in a study of shared clonotypes between healthy human individuals. Generated by immunoSEQ multiplex PCR, the TCRdb table keeps only in-frame clones and is missing some. The sample has more than 2,000,000 clones, more than 85% seen once. Sequencing was done on a sample of naive CD4+ T cells from PBMCs. Subset in this sample: CD45RA+ positively selected. These receptors all come from a young man in good health. Some clones in this sample may be carry-over from other donors' samples.

The chain carries TRBV5-4 and TRBJ2-3; 12 bases match TRBD2. V shed 4 bases, J shed 5 bases, and the junction held 8 bases outside the gene matches. The CDR3 spans 16 residues. Germline-derived CDR1 and CDR2 are SGHNT and YYREEE (reference sequence). In nucleotides, the CDR3 is TGTGCCAGCAGCCCCCTAGCGGGAGGGCTTCAAGATACGCAGTATTTT. Its protein is CASSPLAGGLQDTQYF.

The chain couples TRBV11-2 to TRBJ2-1, with TRBD2 matching 12 bases. CDR3 length equals 18 residues. Germline values: CDR1 SGHAT, CDR2 FQNNGV. After removal of 3 bases from V and 0 bases from J, the junction contained 6 bases not matched to a gene. The CDR3 coding sequence is TGTGCCAGCAGCTTGGGACTAGCGGGTCACCTCTCCTACAATGAGCAGTTCTTC. It yields the protein CASSLGLAGHLSYNEQFF.

This chain uses TRBV14 with TRBJ2-5; D unclear. The CDR3 spans 13 residues. V was trimmed by 2 bases and J by 1 base, leaving 5 bases between them. Germline V gives CDR1 SGHDN, CDR2 FVKESK. For the CDR3, the DNA is TGTGCCAGCAGCCAATCTCTCCAAGAGACCCAGTACTTC. Residues: CASSQSLQETQYF.

The V call is TRBV14, the J call TRBJ1-1; no clear D gene. Germline CDR1 reads SGHDN; CDR2 reads FVKESK. The ends were cut back, 0 bases at V and 4 bases at J, with 9 bases in the middle. The CDR3 contains 14 residues. CDR3 bases: TGTGCCAGCAGCCAAGATGCCTACATCACTGAAGCTTTCTTT. Its translation: CASSQDAYITEAFF.

This clone was found once. The chain recombines TRBV28 with TRBJ2-2; D ambiguous. The length of the CDR3 is 13 residues. Germline lookup yields CDR1 MDHEN and CDR2 SYDVKM. The germline V and J ends were trimmed by 3 bases and 6 bases, with 8 bases remaining between them. Written as DNA, the CDR3 is TGTGCCAGCAGTTTGATTACCGCCGGGGAGCTGTTTTTT. This gives the protein CASSLITAGELFF. Full variable domain (remainder filled in from reference TRBV28 and TRBJ2-2): DVKVTQSSRYLVKRTGEKVFLECVQDMDHENMFWYRQDPGLGLRLIYFSYDVKMKEKGDIPEGYSVSREKKERFSLILESASTNQTSMYLCASSLITAGELFFGEGSRLTVL.

V gene TRBV6-5 combines with J gene TRBJ2-1, with TRBD1 matching 9 bases. The CDR3 is 15 residues long. Germline loops: CDR1 MNHEY, CDR2 SVGAGI. V trimming: 8 bases; J trimming: 9 bases; junction bases outside the gene matches: 14. The CDR3 bases are TGTGCCAGCGAGACAACAGGGGGCGGGAAATCTGAGCAGTTCTTC. It encodes CASETTGGGKSEQFF.

The rearrangement uses TRBV11-2 and TRBJ2-2; 12 bases map to TRBD1. This CDR3 spans 17 amino acids. The J segment lost 7 bases and the V segment lost 1 base, leaving 7 bases of the junction unmatched. From germline, CDR1 is SGHAT and CDR2 FQNNGV. The CDR3 loop reads CASSLVRGQGASGELFF. For the CDR3, the DNA is TGTGCCAGCAGCTTAGTACGGGGACAGGGGGCAAGCGGGGAGCTGTTTTTT.

The genes are TRBV9 and TRBJ2-2; D unclear. Germline lookup yields CDR1 SGDLS and CDR2 YYNGEE. This CDR3 is 14 amino acids long. V lost 4 bases and J lost 6, with 13 bases in between. The CDR3 region has the DNA TGTGCCAGCAGCCCCCGCGGCGGTTCCGGGGAGCTGTTTTTT. Its protein product is CASSPRGGSGELFF.

The CDR3 protein is CASSPALAAGNTIYF. In nucleotides, the CDR3 is TGTGCCAGCTCACCTGCCTTAGCAGCTGGAAACACCATATATTTT. This chain joins TRBV18 and TRBJ1-3; no definite D call. Germline values: CDR1 KGHSH, CDR2 LQKENI. CDR3 length equals 15 residues. Trimming pared 3 bases from V and 2 bases from J, leaving 11 bases between.

This clone has just one count. The rearrangement uses TRBV2 and TRBJ2-3; D is unresolved. CDR1 and CDR2 (germline): SNHLY, FYNNEI. V lost 7 bases and J lost 2, with 7 bases in between. The length of the CDR3 is 12 residues. CDR3 DNA sequence: TGTGCCAGCATTGCGACCACAGATACGCAGTATTTT. It specifies CASIATTDTQYF.

This sequence joins TRBV7-2 and TRBJ2-3; 8 bases line up with TRBD2. V was clipped by 5 bases and J by 0 bases; unmatched bases: 7. There are 16 residues in the CDR3. Germline V gene data show CDR1 as SGHTA and CDR2 as FQGNSA. The CDR3 nucleotides read TGTGCCAGCAGCCTGATTCCTAGCGGGAGCACAGATACGCAGTATTTT. It yields the protein CASSLIPSGSTDTQYF.

J is TRBJ1-2 and V is TRBV6-5; the match to TRBD1 covers 8 bases. The length of the CDR3 is 14 residues. Germline trimming cut 6 bases from V and 4 bases from J; bases unmatched to any gene: 7. From germline, CDR1 is MNHEY and CDR2 SVGAGI. The CDR3 coding sequence is TGTGCCAGCAGACCCCTCCAGGGGGCCTATGGCTACACCTTC. Encoded protein: CASRPLQGAYGYTF.

The count of this clone is one. This chain uses TRBV18 with TRBJ1-5, with D hard to call. Germline CDR1 reads KGHSH; CDR2 reads LQKENI. The V end lost 3 bases, the J end lost 6 bases, and 9 bases lay between the germline ends. There are 13 residues in the CDR3. CDR3 bases: TGTGCCAGCTCACCGCAGGAGACTCAGCCCCAGCATTTT. It encodes CASSPQETQPQHF.

Notes on this clone: The sample has other DNA sequences that encode this CDR3 too. This rearrangement joins TRBV5-1 to TRBJ2-3, with D tentatively TRBD1 or TRBD2 (5 bases each). Trimming left V 0 bases short and J 3 bases short, with 11 bases between. The germline CDR1 and CDR2 sequences are SGHRS and YFSETQ. The CDR3 length is 15 residues. The CDR3 here is CASSLGGGPTDTQYF. The CDR3 region has the DNA TGCGCCAGCAGCTTGGGGGGCGGGCCGACAGATACGCAGTATTTT.

This chain connects TRBV28 to TRBJ2-7, with TRBD2 identical over 8 bases. Looked up from germline, CDR1 is MDHEN and CDR2 is SYDVKM. The CDR3 length is 14 residues. V trimming: 4 bases; J trimming: 7 bases; junction bases outside the gene matches: 9. The CDR3 loop reads CASSWGSGGKEQYF. The CDR3 DNA follows: TGTGCCAGCAGTTGGGGCTCGGGGGGGAAAGAGCAGTACTTC.

V is TRBV7-9 and J is TRBJ1-1; perhaps TRBD1 as D (5 bases). The CDR3 is made up of 16 amino acids. Looked up from germline, CDR1 is SEHNR and CDR2 is FQNEAQ (reference sequence). The V end was cut by 2 bases, the J end by 5 bases, with 18 bases between. In nucleotides, the CDR3 is TGTGCCAGCAGCTTACTTGGGGGAAGGGAGGGGACTGAAGCTTTCTTT. It translates to CASSLLGGREGTEAFF.

This chain joins TRBV5-1 and TRBJ1-1; D gene unclear. V lost 2 bases and J lost 5, with 16 bases in between. Germline CDR1 reads SGHRS; CDR2 reads YFSETQ. There are 15 residues in the CDR3. CDR3 coding DNA: TGCGCCAGCAGCTTCAACGGTGGGGTGAGGACTGAAGCTTTCTTT. Amino acids: CASSFNGGVRTEAFF. The whole variable domain, filled in from reference TRBV5-1 and TRBJ1-1, reads KAGVTQTPRYLIKTRGQQVTLSCSPISGHRSVSWYQQTPGQGLQFLFEYFSETQRNKGNFPGRFSGRQFSNSRSEMNVSTLELGDSALYLCASSFNGGVRTEAFFGQGTRLTVV.

V is TRBV7-9 and J is TRBJ2-3, with 8 bases fitting TRBD1. V dropped 0 bases and J dropped 4; count of bases not matched to a gene: 3. CDR3 length equals 15 residues. In germline, CDR1 is SEHNR, CDR2 FQNEAQ (reference sequence). CDR3 sequence (DNA): TGTGCCAGCAGCTTAGCACAGGGGGTTGCAGATACGCAGTATTTT. It yields the protein CASSLAQGVADTQYF. The whole variable domain, remainder taken from reference TRBV7-9 and TRBJ2-3, is DTGVSQNPRHKITKRGQNVTFRCDPISEHNRLYWYRQTLGQGPEFLTYFQNEAQLEKSRLLSDRFSAERPKGSFSTLEIQRTEQGDSAMYLCASSLAQGVADTQYFGPGTRLTVL.

This clone was counted a single time. The same CDR3 can be traced to other DNA sequences in this sample. The chain is built from TRBV9 and TRBJ2-7, with D maybe TRBD2 (6 bases). Trimming left V 4 bases short and J 4 bases short, with 9 bases between. CDR3 length: 12 amino acids. Germline loops: CDR1 SGDLS, CDR2 YYNGEE. The CDR3 nucleotides are TGTGCCAGCAGCCCCCGGGGGTACGAGCAGTACTTC. Translating gives CASSPRGYEQYF. Together with reference TRBV9 and TRBJ2-7, the CDR3 gives the full variable domain: DSGVTQTPKHLITATGQRVTLRCSPRSGDLSVYWYQQSLDQGLQFLIQYYNGEERAKGNILERFSAQQFPDLHSELNLSSLELGDSALYFCASSPRGYEQYFGPGTRLTVT.

Comment on this clone: Other DNA sequences in this sample translate to the same CDR3. The rearrangement links TRBV18 to TRBJ2-7, with D perhaps matching TRBD2 (5 bases). Germline-derived CDR1 and CDR2 are KGHSH and LQKENI. This CDR3 has 13 amino acids. V lost 0 bases and J 2 bases, leaving 5 bases between the germline ends. In DNA, the CDR3 is TGTGCCAGCTCACCACCCGGGACCTACGAGCAGTACTTC. Its translation is CASSPPGTYEQYF.

Details on this clone: The sample has other DNA sequences that encode this CDR3 too. The V gene is TRBV28, the J gene TRBJ2-7; tentatively, D is TRBD2 (6 bases). CDR3 length equals 16 residues. Trimming pared 4 bases from V and 2 bases from J, leaving 18 bases between. Germline V gene sequence: CDR1 MDHEN, CDR2 SYDVKM. The CDR3 here is CASSSPGQGGTYEQYF. DNA for the CDR3: TGTGCCAGCAGTTCACCCGGGCAGGGCGGGACCTACGAGCAGTACTTC.

The V gene is TRBV30, the J gene TRBJ2-7; a weak D match, TRBD1 (5 bases). The CDR3 consists of 12 residues. V lost 5 bases to trimming and J lost 1 base, with 9 bases between them. Looked up from germline, CDR1 is GTSNPN and CDR2 is SVGIG (reference sequence). CDR3 DNA sequence: TGTGCCTGGTCCAGGGAATCCTACGAGCAGTACTTC. Translating gives CAWSRESYEQYF.

This clone was counted a single time. V and J are TRBV6-5 and TRBJ2-7; D is possibly TRBD1 or TRBD2 (5 bases each). The germline gives CDR1 MNHEY, CDR2 SVGAGI. The CDR3 sequence is 13 residues long. The ends were cut back, 5 bases at V and 6 bases at J, with 14 bases in the middle. The CDR3 coding sequence is TGTGCCAGCAGTCCGCCGGGACGTCGCGAGCAGTACTTC. Translation gives CASSPPGRREQYF.

The CDR3 DNA reads TGTGCCAGCAGCTGGACAGGGACCTCCTACGAGCAGTACTTC. Encoded protein: CASSWTGTSYEQYF. The V gene is TRBV11-2, the J gene TRBJ2-7, with 8 bases lining up with TRBD1. Germline V CDR1 and CDR2: SGHAT, FQNNGV. V lost 4 bases to trimming and J lost 0 bases; unmatched junction nucleotides: 2. This CDR3 region has 14 residues.

This chain connects TRBV12-5 to TRBJ1-3; D is possibly TRBD1 (6 bases). Trimming removed 1 base from V and 1 base from J, with 11 bases in between. Germline CDR1 is LGHNT and CDR2 is FRNRAP. The CDR3 is 16 amino acids. Here the CDR3 DNA reads TGTGCTAGTGGTTTGGGAAAAGGGGGGTCTGGAAACACCATATATTTT. Amino acids: CASGLGKGGSGNTIYF.

The chain uses TRBV6-1 and TRBJ2-2; D gene ambiguous. The ends were cut back, 1 base at V and 7 bases at J, with 7 bases in the middle. The CDR3 length is 13 residues. Germline loops: CDR1 MNHNS, CDR2 SASEGT. CDR3 protein: CASSEEGVGELFF. The CDR3 nucleotides read TGTGCCAGCAGTGAAGAGGGTGTCGGGGAGCTGTTTTTT.